The entry below gives a single T cell receptor beta chain sequence along with its context. This sample is part of a study of OX40 agonist ivuxolimab in advanced cancers. V dropped 3 bases and J dropped 8 bases, with 10 bases sitting between them. Germline V gives CDR1 MDHEN, CDR2 SYDVKM. This CDR3 comprises 12 residues. Repertoires were generated with immunoSEQ multiplex PCR, while TCRdb's copy carries only in-frame clones and drops some. The sample contains 74,000 or so clones, about 93% of which appear only once. The chain joins TRBV28 to TRBJ1-2; D remains ambiguous. The sequenced sample was CD4+ or CD8+ T cells sorted from blood, obtained in a trial of the OX40 agonist ivuxolimab. This clonotype originated in an adult with an advanced solid tumor such as melanoma, head and neck, liver or kidney cancer. In nucleotides, the CDR3 is TGTGCCAGCAGTTTGAGAGGGTACGGCTACACCTTC. It yields the protein CASSLRGYGYTF.